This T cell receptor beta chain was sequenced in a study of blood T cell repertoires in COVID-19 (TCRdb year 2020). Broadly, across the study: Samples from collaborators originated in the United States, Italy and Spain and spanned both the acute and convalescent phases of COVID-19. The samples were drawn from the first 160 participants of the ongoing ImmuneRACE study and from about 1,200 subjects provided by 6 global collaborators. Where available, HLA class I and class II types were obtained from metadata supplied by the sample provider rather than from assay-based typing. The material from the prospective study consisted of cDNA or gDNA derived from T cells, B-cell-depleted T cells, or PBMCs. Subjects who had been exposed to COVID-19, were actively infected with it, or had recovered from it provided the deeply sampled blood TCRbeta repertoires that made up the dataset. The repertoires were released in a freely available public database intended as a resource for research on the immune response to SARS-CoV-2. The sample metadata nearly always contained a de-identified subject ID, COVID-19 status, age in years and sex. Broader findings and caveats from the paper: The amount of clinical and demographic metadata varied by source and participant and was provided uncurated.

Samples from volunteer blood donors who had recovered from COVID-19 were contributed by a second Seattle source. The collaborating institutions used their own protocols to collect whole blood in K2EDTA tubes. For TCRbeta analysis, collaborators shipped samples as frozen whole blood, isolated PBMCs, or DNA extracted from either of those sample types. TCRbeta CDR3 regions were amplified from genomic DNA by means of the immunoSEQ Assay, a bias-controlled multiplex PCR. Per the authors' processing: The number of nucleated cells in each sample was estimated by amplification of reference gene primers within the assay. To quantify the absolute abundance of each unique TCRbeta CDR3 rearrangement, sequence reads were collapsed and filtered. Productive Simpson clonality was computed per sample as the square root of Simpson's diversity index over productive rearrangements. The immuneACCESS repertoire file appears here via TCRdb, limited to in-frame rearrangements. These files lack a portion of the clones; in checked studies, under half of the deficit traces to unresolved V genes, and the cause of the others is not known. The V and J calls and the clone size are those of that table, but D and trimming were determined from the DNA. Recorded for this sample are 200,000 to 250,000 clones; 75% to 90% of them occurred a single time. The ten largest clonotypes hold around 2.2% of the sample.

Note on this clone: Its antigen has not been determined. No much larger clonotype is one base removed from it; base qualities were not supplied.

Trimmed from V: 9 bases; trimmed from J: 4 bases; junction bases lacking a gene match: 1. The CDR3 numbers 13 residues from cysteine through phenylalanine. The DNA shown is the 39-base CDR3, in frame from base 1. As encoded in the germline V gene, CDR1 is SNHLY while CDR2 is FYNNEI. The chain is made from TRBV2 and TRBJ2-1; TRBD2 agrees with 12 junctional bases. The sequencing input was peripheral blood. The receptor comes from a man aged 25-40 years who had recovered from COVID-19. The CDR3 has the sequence CARGLAGYNEQFF. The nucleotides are TGTGCCAGAGGACTAGCGGGGTACAATGAGCAGTTCTTC.